This record concerns one TCR beta chain sequence. Using immunoSEQ multiplex PCR, the repertoire was profiled, and TCRdb retains in-frame clones only, with some absent. This table holds approximately 140,000 clones, about 90% found once. The sample is drawn from a study of control samples from healthy donors and cancer patients. Germline-derived CDR1 and CDR2 are SGHAT and FQNNGV. The CDR3 is 16 residues long. Trimming removed 2 bases from V and 1 base from J, with 12 bases in between. The receptor's source is a man younger than 35 in good health. The rearrangement links TRBV11-2 to TRBJ1-3, with unresolved D. Material for sequencing was blood. The CDR3 DNA sequence: TGTGCCAGCAGCTTAATCTCTGGGTGGTCTGGAAACACCATATATTTT. It codes for CASSLISGWSGNTIYF.